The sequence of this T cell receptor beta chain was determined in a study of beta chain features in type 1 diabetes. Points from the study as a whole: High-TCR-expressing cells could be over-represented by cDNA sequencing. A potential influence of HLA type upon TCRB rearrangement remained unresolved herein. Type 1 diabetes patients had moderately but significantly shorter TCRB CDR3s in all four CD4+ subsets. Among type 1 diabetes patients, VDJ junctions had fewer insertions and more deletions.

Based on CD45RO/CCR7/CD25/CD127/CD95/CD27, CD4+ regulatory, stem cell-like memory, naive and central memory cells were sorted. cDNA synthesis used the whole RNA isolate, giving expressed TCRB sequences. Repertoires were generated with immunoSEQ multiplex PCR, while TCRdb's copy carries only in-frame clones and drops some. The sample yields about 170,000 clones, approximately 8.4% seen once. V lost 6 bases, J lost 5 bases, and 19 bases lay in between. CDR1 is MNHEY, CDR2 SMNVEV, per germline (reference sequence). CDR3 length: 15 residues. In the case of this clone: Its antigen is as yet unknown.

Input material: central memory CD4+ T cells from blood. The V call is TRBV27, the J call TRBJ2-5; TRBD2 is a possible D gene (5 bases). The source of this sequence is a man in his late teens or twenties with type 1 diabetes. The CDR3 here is CASSSPGVAMETQYF. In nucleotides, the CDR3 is TGTGCCAGCAGCTCCCCCGGGGTAGCCATGGAGACCCAGTACTTC.